These T cell receptor beta chains were read from a single sample in a study of identical twins. TCRdb reprocessed the 5' RACE reads via MiXCR and lists one record per CDR3 protein. The table records under 1 million distinct CDR3 sequences, about 12% of them present only once. The sample was also reused in another study, on yellow fever vaccine responses in identical twins.

Material: PBMCs. These TCRs come from a woman in her late teens or twenties in good health. CDR3s include the opening cysteine and the closing phenylalanine or tryptophan. The D gene is left open where the match is weak. Some rows have no size entry. The others give once, few or many, or a class for an expanded clone.

d_call,clone_size,j_call,v_call,cdr3_aa,cdr3_nt
TRBD2,-,TRBJ2-7,TRBV20-1,CSAPSQGGAYEQYF,TGCAGTGCCCCGAGCCAGGGAGGGGCCTACGAGCAGTACTTC
-,-,TRBJ1-2,TRBV12-3/TRBV12-4,CASSLLSGGYGYTF,TGTGCCAGCAGTCTCCTCTCGGGGGGCTATGGCTACACCTTC
-,few,TRBJ1-2,TRBV20-1,CSARERDGYTF,TGCAGTGCTAGAGAGAGGGACGGCTACACCTTC
-,few,TRBJ2-2,TRBV20-1,CSARSINRGFTGELFF,TGCAGTGCTAGATCCATAAACCGGGGCTTCACCGGGGAGCTGTTTTTT
TRBD2,few,TRBJ2-5,TRBV2,CATQPGLAWETQYF,TGTGCCACTCAACCGGGACTAGCGTGGGAGACCCAGTACTTC
-,-,TRBJ2-3,TRBV2,CASNGGPRDTQYF,TGTGCCAGCAATGGGGGCCCCAGGGATACGCAGTATTTT
-,few,TRBJ2-2,TRBV5-1,CASSLVNRAGELFF,TGCGCCAGCAGCTTGGTGAACCGGGCCGGGGAGCTGTTTTTT
-,many,TRBJ1-1,TRBV29-1,CSDLNGQLEAFF,TGCAGCGATTTGAACGGACAGCTTGAAGCTTTCTTT
TRBD1,few,TRBJ1-3,TRBV11-2,CASSDVRGHGNTIYF,TGTGCCAGCAGCGACGTAAGGGGGCATGGAAACACCATATATTTT
TRBD1,few,TRBJ1-5,TRBV7-3,CASSLKQGAPPPPQHF,TGTGCCAGCAGCTTAAAGCAGGGGGCGCCCCCCCCGCCCCAGCATTTT
-,-,TRBJ2-1,TRBV3-1,CASITPRGEQFF,TGTGCCAGCATCACCCCCCGGGGTGAGCAGTTCTTC
-,few,TRBJ2-1,TRBV7-9,CASSRVGGDEQFF,TGTGCCAGCAGCCGAGTGGGGGGCGATGAGCAGTTCTTC
TRBD1,few,TRBJ2-1,TRBV28,CASSPGTGREQFF,TGTGCCAGCAGTCCCGGGACAGGGAGGGAGCAGTTCTTC
-,few,TRBJ2-5,TRBV15,CATSSLTRLGETQYF,TGTGCCACCAGCTCTCTGACGAGGCTGGGAGAGACCCAGTACTTC
-,-,TRBJ2-2,TRBV12-3/TRBV12-4,CASSPFGAGELFF,TGTGCCAGCAGCCCATTTGGGGCCGGGGAGCTGTTTTTT
-,few,TRBJ2-1,TRBV20-1,CSALDSYNEQFF,TGCAGTGCCTTGGACTCCTACAATGAGCAGTTCTTC
-,few,TRBJ2-3,TRBV12-3/TRBV12-4,CASSLGNPTDTQYF,TGTGCCAGCAGTTTAGGTAACCCCACAGATACGCAGTATTTT
-,-,TRBJ2-3,TRBV7-3,CASSSWGTPGRDTQYF,TGTGCCAGCAGCTCCTGGGGGACTCCTGGGAGAGATACGCAGTATTTT
-,-,TRBJ2-1,TRBV7-8,CASSLGRGTQSYNEQFF,TGTGCCAGCAGCTTAGGCCGCGGGACACAATCCTACAATGAGCAGTTCTTC
TRBD1,many,TRBJ1-1,TRBV20-1,CSARKDRGNTEAFF,TGCAGTGCTAGAAAGGACAGGGGAAACACTGAAGCTTTCTTT
TRBD2,many,TRBJ2-3,TRBV7-2,CASRPGLARSTDTQYF,TGTGCCAGCAGGCCCGGACTAGCGAGGAGCACAGATACGCAGTATTTT
-,-,TRBJ2-3,TRBV6-1,CASTPTTSTDTQYF,TGTGCCAGCACCCCTACTACTAGCACAGATACGCAGTATTTT
-,many,TRBJ1-5,TRBV6-1,CASSLDRDSNQPQHF,TGTGCCAGCAGTCTAGACCGGGACAGCAATCAGCCCCAGCATTTT
-,-,TRBJ1-1,TRBV3-1,CASSQEGSRDEAFF,TGTGCCAGCAGCCAAGAAGGGAGCAGGGACGAAGCTTTCTTT
-,-,TRBJ1-2,TRBV3-1,CASSPRVANYGYTF,TGTGCCAGCAGCCCCAGGGTAGCTAACTATGGCTACACCTTC
TRBD2,-,TRBJ2-2,TRBV20-1,CSADAGGRNTGELFF,TGCAGTGCTGATGCGGGGGGCAGGAACACCGGGGAGCTGTTTTTT
-,many,TRBJ1-2,TRBV29-1,CSVVEDPTFGYTF,TGCAGCGTTGTGGAGGACCCGACTTTTGGCTACACCTTC
TRBD2,few,TRBJ2-2,TRBV12-3/TRBV12-4,CASSPELLAANTGELFF,TGTGCCAGCAGCCCCGAACTACTAGCGGCGAACACCGGGGAGCTGTTTTTT
TRBD1,few,TRBJ1-1,TRBV5-1,CASSLGSDRTQPEAFF,TGCGCCAGCAGCTTGGGCTCGGACAGGACCCAGCCCGAAGCTTTCTTT
-,-,TRBJ1-5,TRBV24-1,CATSSSRTNQPQHF,TGTGCCACCAGTAGTTCCAGGACCAATCAGCCCCAGCATTTT
-,few,TRBJ2-1,TRBV3-1,CASSRRGSYNEQFF,TGTGCCAGCAGCCGCAGGGGTTCCTACAATGAGCAGTTCTTC
-,many,TRBJ2-2,TRBV9,CASSVGTGELFF,TGTGCCAGCAGCGTGGGAACCGGGGAGCTGTTTTTT
TRBD1,few,TRBJ2-7,TRBV29-1,CSVTGESYEQYF,TGCAGCGTGACAGGGGAGTCCTACGAGCAGTACTTC
TRBD1,few,TRBJ2-2,TRBV5-1,CASSEGQTTGELFF,TGCGCCAGCAGCGAGGGACAGACCACCGGGGAGCTGTTTTTT
TRBD1,few,TRBJ2-1,TRBV10-3,CAIGGGQGSYNEQFF,TGTGCCATAGGGGGGGGACAGGGCAGCTACAATGAGCAGTTCTTC
-,few,TRBJ1-2,TRBV3-1,CASSQEDRRGYTF,TGTGCCAGCAGCCAAGAGGACCGGCGGGGCTACACCTTC
TRBD2,many,TRBJ2-2,TRBV29-1,CSVTLAGDLTGELFF,TGCAGCGTCACACTAGCGGGGGACCTCACCGGGGAGCTGTTTTTT
-,few,TRBJ2-2,TRBV12-3/TRBV12-4,CASSPGPPNTGELFF,TGTGCCAGCAGTCCCGGGCCTCCGAACACCGGGGAGCTGTTTTTT
-,many,TRBJ2-7,TRBV12-3/TRBV12-4,CASSFRLTYEQYF,TGTGCCAGCAGTTTCCGGTTAACCTACGAGCAGTACTTC
TRBD1,few,TRBJ1-1,TRBV5-1,CASRSGQGAGRHTEAFF,TGCGCCAGCAGATCGGGACAGGGGGCAGGGAGGCACACTGAAGCTTTCTTT
TRBD2,-,TRBJ2-3,TRBV20-1,CSATRTSVADTQYF,TGCAGTGCTACCCGGACTAGCGTGGCAGATACGCAGTATTTT
-,few,TRBJ2-1,TRBV19,CASSIDRPTSGNEQFF,TGTGCCAGTAGTATAGACCGGCCCACCTCCGGTAATGAGCAGTTCTTC
-,few,TRBJ1-3,TRBV29-1,CSAVRGSGNTIYF,TGCAGCGCGGTCAGGGGCTCTGGAAACACCATATATTTT
TRBD2,-,TRBJ2-5,TRBV5-1,CASSLTSGREETQYF,TGCGCCAGCAGCTTGACTAGCGGGAGAGAGGAGACCCAGTACTTC
-,few,TRBJ2-2,TRBV5-1,CASSGTVTGELFF,TGCGCCAGCAGCGGGACTGTCACCGGGGAGCTGTTTTTT
TRBD1,few,TRBJ2-7,TRBV7-9,CAITRGSYEQYF,TGTGCCATTACCAGGGGGTCCTACGAGCAGTACTTC
-,few,TRBJ2-5,TRBV12-3/TRBV12-4,CASSKNRETQYF,TGTGCCAGCAGCAAAAACAGGGAGACCCAGTACTTC
-,once,TRBJ2-6,TRBV6-5,CASSYPQGGSGANVLTF,TGTGCCAGCAGTTACCCTCAAGGGGGTTCTGGGGCCAACGTCCTGACTTTC
TRBD2,-,TRBJ2-7,TRBV5-1,CASSEGLAGGQIYYEQYF,TGCGCCAGCAGCGAGGGACTAGCGGGAGGTCAGATTTACTACGAGCAGTACTTC
-,-,TRBJ1-2,TRBV5-6,CASSLNLLVSSGYTF,TGTGCCAGCAGCTTGAATCTTCTAGTGTCATCCGGCTACACCTTC
-,few,TRBJ1-1,TRBV5-1,CASSLASGEAFF,TGCGCCAGCAGCTTGGCTTCCGGGGAAGCTTTCTTT
TRBD1,few,TRBJ1-2,TRBV25-1,CASSEFGGQANYGYTF,TGTGCCAGCAGTGAATTTGGGGGACAGGCGAACTATGGCTACACCTTC
-,few,TRBJ2-5,TRBV27,CASKTQGDQETQYF,TGTGCCAGCAAAACACAGGGAGACCAGGAGACCCAGTACTTC